The 21 T cell receptor beta chains presented below share a single source sample, sequenced in a study of T cells in women clearing cervical HPV infection (dated by TCRdb to between 2017 and 2018). Library creation used the immunoSEQ multiplex PCR assay. TCRdb stores this immuneACCESS table with in-frame sequences only. Part of the clones is absent; in the studies checked, under half of the shortfall reflects unresolved V genes, and no reason is known for the rest. The sample's own table lists about 37,000 clones. The top ten hold roughly 1.5% of the sample. Sequenced: blood buffy coat. The receptors come from a woman between 18 and 70 years old with a cervical HPV16 infection that either progressed to CIN3+ or cleared (not recorded which).

The DNA read from the CDR3 is TGCAGTGCTAGAGAACCGGACAGGTACACAGATACG. It specifies CSAREPDRYTDT. In full, the CDR3 reads CSAREPDRYTDTQYF. The chain has TRBV20-1 and TRBJ2-3, with 7 bases fitting TRBD1. The missing CDR3 end, 3 residues past where the read stops, is filled in from the germline J gene. The germline V gene encodes CDR1 DFQATT and CDR2 SNEGSKA (reference sequence). With V trimmed by 0 bases and J by 2 bases, 5 bases remained unmatched. This CDR3 contains 15 residues.

The chain's CDR3 is CASSLKLGRGDTQYF. The covered CDR3 bases are TGTGCCAGCAGCTTAAAATTGGGGCGGGGGGATACG. The chain couples TRBV7-3 to TRBJ2-3; 7 bases fit TRBD2. The read is 3 residues too short to cover the CDR3 end, so that end is filled in from the germline J gene. From germline, CDR1 is SGHTA and CDR2 FQGTGA. The CDR3 sequence is 15 residues long. Trimming cost V 1 base and J 6 bases; bases outside gene matches: 7.

Note on this clone: The CDR3 is cut off 3 residues early in the read; its end comes from the germline J gene. This chain uses TRBV18 with TRBJ2-3, with D possibly being TRBD2 (6 bases). This CDR3 has 15 amino acids. V was pared by 2 bases and J by 4 bases, with 13 bases between. Germline-derived CDR1 and CDR2 are KGHSH and LQKENI. The sequenced part of the CDR3 DNA is TGTGCCAGCTCACCAATTGGCGGGGAAGCAGATACG. Translating it yields CASSPIGGEADT. The whole CDR3 region reads CASSPIGGEADTQYF.

In regard to this clone: Read coverage stops 3 residues before the CDR3 terminus; the germline J gene supplies the remainder. The chain carries TRBV5-1 and TRBJ2-7, with D maybe TRBD2 (7 bases). This CDR3 has 13 amino acids. Germline CDR1 SGHRS, CDR2 YFSETQ. Deletions cut 6 bases from V and 3 bases from J, with 13 bases between. The sequenced part of the CDR3 DNA is TGCGCCAGCATTGGAGGGGGGGACTACGAG. As protein: CASIGGGDYE. In full, the CDR3 reads CASIGGGDYEQYF.

Regarding this clone: The read terminates 3 residues ahead of where the CDR3 ends, so the germline J gene completes it. This chain links TRBV19 with TRBJ2-3; D unclear. This CDR3 is built from 15 residues. CDR1 is LNHDA, CDR2 SQIVND, per germline (reference sequence). The ends were cut back, 0 bases at V and 0 bases at J, with 7 bases in the middle. The sequenced CDR3 bases are TGTGCCAGTAGTATAGATACAGTTAGCACAGATACG. Protein: CASSIDTVSTDT. The CDR3 reads in full as CASSIDTVSTDTQYF.

As regards this clone: The read halts 3 residues ahead of the CDR3 end, with the missing end drawn from the germline J gene. The chain carries TRBV6-2 or TRBV6-3 and TRBJ2-7; possible D gene TRBD2, 5 bases. This CDR3 has 16 amino acids. Trimming stripped 0 bases from V and 2 bases from J, with 14 bases between. Germline values: CDR1 MNHEY, CDR2 SVGEGT. CDR3 amino acids: CASSYSGERQTYEQYF. The CDR3 DNA, read in part, is TGTGCCAGCAGTTACTCAGGAGAGCGGCAAACCTACGAG.

Concerning this clone: The read terminates 3 residues before the CDR3 end, so the remaining end is supplied by the germline J gene. V usage is TRBV30 and J usage is TRBJ1-2, with 8 bases fitting TRBD1. The CDR3 loop spans 13 amino acids. In germline, CDR1 is GTSNPN, CDR2 SVGIG (reference sequence). The covered CDR3 bases are TGTGCCTGGGGTAGGGACAGGCCTTTGGGC. It yields the protein CAWGRDRPLG. The CDR3 reads in full as CAWGRDRPLGYTF.

Points on this clone: Coverage ceases 3 residues before the CDR3 finishes, and the germline J gene fills in the end. The chain joins TRBV3-1 (or the pseudogene TRBV3-2) to TRBJ2-7; no clear D. Trimming shortened V by 1 base and J by 4 bases, and 11 bases separated the two germline ends. Looked up from germline, CDR1 is LGHDT and CDR2 is YNNKEL (reference sequence). The length of the CDR3 is 14 residues. The CDR3 DNA, read in part, is TGTGCCAGCAGCCAAGGTGAAACGGTATACGAG. Translated, it gives CASSQGETVYE. The full CDR3 is CASSQGETVYEQYF.

On this clone itself: Read data end 3 residues before the CDR3 end; the end is taken from the germline J gene. V and J are TRBV11-2 and TRBJ1-5, with D maybe TRBD1 (5 bases). The germline gives CDR1 SGHAT, CDR2 FQNNGV. The CDR3 consists of 14 residues. V lost 4 bases to trimming and J lost 7 bases, with 14 bases between them. The CDR3 sequence is CASSSPGRGQPQHF. The sequenced part of the CDR3 DNA is TGTGCCAGCAGCTCGCCCGGGCGGGGGCAGCCC.

Partial CDR3 DNA: TGTGCCTGGAGCGGGGGCTGGGGACTAGCGGTGACCGGGGAG. This gives the protein CAWSGGWGLAVTGE. The CDR3 as a whole reads CAWSGGWGLAVTGELFF. The rearrangement links TRBV30 to TRBJ2-2, with 11 bases aligning to TRBD2. Read coverage stops 3 residues before the CDR3 terminus; the germline J gene supplies the remainder. V shed 3 bases, J shed 5 bases, and the junction held 11 bases outside the gene matches. Germline values: CDR1 GTSNPN, CDR2 SVGIG (reference sequence). The CDR3 is 17 amino acids.

Remarks on this clone: The CDR3 is cut off 3 residues early in the read; its end comes from the germline J gene. This sequence joins TRBV6-1 and TRBJ2-1; 12 bases align to TRBD2. This CDR3 comprises 15 residues. Trimming cost V 4 bases and J 7 bases; bases outside gene matches: 5. CDR1 and CDR2 (germline): MNHNS, SASEGT. The DNA read from the CDR3 is TGTGCCAGCAGTGGACTAGCGGGAGTGAGTAATGAG. It translates to CASSGLAGVSNE. In full, the CDR3 is CASSGLAGVSNEQFF.

Notes on this clone: The read gets to within 3 residues of the CDR3 end, and the germline J gene fills in the rest. The rearrangement links TRBV19 to TRBJ2-3, with TRBD2 identical over 7 bases. This CDR3 has 16 residues. V trimming: 2 bases; J trimming: 0 bases; junction bases outside the gene matches: 5. Germline V gives CDR1 LNHDA, CDR2 SQIVND (reference sequence). CDR3 sequence: CASSITPAGSTDTQYF. Partial CDR3 DNA: TGTGCCAGTAGTATAACCCCAGCGGGGAGCACAGATACG. Full variable domain (remainder filled in from reference TRBV19 and TRBJ2-3): DGGITQSPKYLFRKEGQNVTLSCEQNLNHDAMYWYRQDPGQGLRLIYYSQIVNDFQKGDIAEGYSVSREKKESFPLTVTSAQKNPTAFYLCASSITPAGSTDTQYFGPGTRLTVL.

Comment on this clone: With the read ending 3 residues before the CDR3 end, the germline J gene is used to fill in that end. This sequence joins TRBV20-1 and TRBJ2-7, with TRBD1 identical over 8 bases. V dropped 6 bases and J dropped 4; count of bases not matched to a gene: 17. Germline CDR1 reads DFQATT; CDR2 reads SNEGSKA (reference sequence). CDR3 length: 16 amino acids. This CDR3 is CSAQTGEMSGFYEQYF. The sequenced CDR3 bases are TGCAGTGCACAGACAGGGGAGATGAGTGGGTTTTACGAG.

Worth noting for this clone: The read terminates 3 residues ahead of where the CDR3 ends, so the germline J gene completes it. The chain recombines TRBV20-1 with TRBJ1-6, with D possibly being TRBD1 (5 bases). The germline V gene has CDR1 DFQATT and CDR2 SNEGSKA (reference sequence). CDR3 size: 15 residues. V dropped 3 bases and J dropped 7 bases, with 16 bases sitting between them. The covered CDR3 bases are TGCAGTGCTAGCGCCCAGGGAATAAACAATTCACCC. Translated, it gives CSASAQGINNSP. The whole CDR3 region reads CSASAQGINNSPLHF.

Regarding this clone: The read terminates 3 residues ahead of where the CDR3 ends, so the germline J gene completes it. This chain uses TRBV7-9 with TRBJ1-1, with unresolved D. The V end lost 8 bases, the J end lost 0 bases, and 10 bases lay between the germline ends. The CDR3 length is 13 residues. Germline CDR1 reads SEHNR; CDR2 reads FQNEAQ (reference sequence). The CDR3 sequence is CASSSTMNTEAFF. Partial CDR3 DNA: TGTGCCAGCTCCTCGACTATGAACACTGAA.

As to this clone: Within the sample, other DNA sequences also encode this same CDR3. The CDR3 DNA, read in part, is TGTGCCAGCAGTGAAGGGACAGGGGCTGGAAACACC. It yields the protein CASSEGTGAGNT. In full, the CDR3 reads CASSEGTGAGNTIYF. V usage is TRBV6-1 and J usage is TRBJ1-3, with 9 positions matching TRBD1. The read ends 3 residues early relative to the CDR3; the germline J gene fills the gap. Germline assignment: CDR1 MNHNS and CDR2 SASEGT. The CDR3 runs 15 residues. After removal of 1 base from V and 2 bases from J, the junction contained 0 bases not matched to a gene.

As to this clone: The DNA ends 3 residues before the CDR3 does, and the rest of the CDR3 is filled in from the germline J gene. The chain is built from TRBV20-1 and TRBJ2-7, with D perhaps TRBD1 (7 bases). The germline V and J ends were trimmed by 6 bases and 5 bases, with 20 bases remaining between them. This CDR3 is 14 amino acids long. Germline CDR1 and CDR2: DFQATT and SNEGSKA (reference sequence). CDR3: CSAGGTAEVHEQYF. The sequenced CDR3 bases are TGCAGTGCCGGAGGGACAGCCGAGGTCCACGAG.

A word on this clone: The observed sequence ends 3 residues before the CDR3 terminus, with the missing tail filled in from the germline J gene. This chain joins TRBV18 and TRBJ1-1; D is undetermined. Germline V gives CDR1 KGHSH, CDR2 LQKENI. CDR3 length: 13 residues. Trimming pared 1 base from V and 2 bases from J, leaving 5 bases between. The part of the CDR3 DNA that was read is TGTGCCAGCTCACCACTGGGCAACACTGAA. It yields the protein CASSPLGNTE. From start to end, the CDR3 is CASSPLGNTEAFF.

In regard to this clone: The sequenced fragment ends 3 residues before the CDR3 boundary, so the rest is inferred from the germline J gene. The chain uses TRBV6-2 or TRBV6-3 and TRBJ2-2; 7 nucleotides match TRBD2. The CDR3 covers 15 residues. J gave up 1 base and V 8 bases, and 7 bases lay outside the gene matches. From germline, CDR1 is MNHEY and CDR2 SVGEGT. The CDR3 DNA, read in part, is TGTGCCAGCCTACAAGCGGGACGGAACACCGGGGAG. Its protein product is CASLQAGRNTGE. The full CDR3 protein reads CASLQAGRNTGELFF.

Note on this clone: The read terminates 3 residues ahead of where the CDR3 ends, so the germline J gene completes it. V usage is TRBV5-1 and J usage is TRBJ2-7; possibly TRBD2 for D (6 bases). CDR3 size: 15 residues. CDR1 and CDR2 from the germline V gene are SGHRS and YFSETQ. Trimming took off 7 bases at V and 1 base at J, with 18 bases between the two ends. The CDR3 is CASCPLAATSYEQYF. Partial CDR3 DNA: TGCGCCAGCTGTCCTTTAGCGGCGACTTCCTACGAG. The variable domain in full, completed from reference TRBV5-1 and TRBJ2-7, reads KAGVTQTPRYLIKTRGQQVTLSCSPISGHRSVSWYQQTPGQGLQFLFEYFSETQRNKGNFPGRFSGRQFSNSRSEMNVSTLELGDSALYLCASCPLAATSYEQYFGPGTRLTVT.

Partial CDR3 DNA: TGCAGTGGAAGGACTAGCGCAAGCTACGAG. Translation: CSGRTSASYE. The full CDR3 is CSGRTSASYEQYF. The V and J genes are TRBV20-1 and TRBJ2-7, with 9 nucleotides matching TRBD2. The CDR3 end is not reached by the read, which stops 3 residues before it; the germline J gene fills it in. V lost 7 bases, J lost 3 bases, and 7 bases stayed unmatched. CDR1 DFQATT and CDR2 SNEGSKA come from the germline V gene (reference sequence). The CDR3 has 13 amino acids.